This T cell receptor beta chain was observed in a study of blood T cell repertoires in COVID-19. Across the study: Sites across the United States, Italy and Spain contributed samples from acute and convalescent COVID-19. T cells, B-cell-depleted T cells, or PBMCs supplied cDNA or gDNA.

The CDR3 is made up of 16 amino acids. After removal of 0 bases from V and 1 base from J, the junction contained 2 bases not matched to a gene. CDR1 SGHAT and CDR2 FQNNGV come from the germline V gene. Source study methods: Cell counts per sample came from amplifying reference gene primers. The repertoire was sequenced with immunoSEQ multiplex PCR; TCRdb's copy has only in-frame clones and lacks some. For V, J and clone size, that table is used; D and trimming come from the DNA. The sample has approximately 150,000 clones; roughly 86% are singletons. The material sequenced was peripheral blood. V and J are TRBV11-2 and TRBJ2-5, with TRBD2 matching 10 bases. This sequence originates from a woman in her sixties or seventies who had recovered from COVID-19. The CDR3 reads CASSLDGLAAQETQYF. CDR3 in DNA: TGTGCCAGCAGCTTAGACGGACTAGCGGCCCAAGAGACCCAGTACTTC. The variable domain in full, completed from reference TRBV11-2 and TRBJ2-5, reads EAGVAQSPRYKIIEKRQSVAFWCNPISGHATLYWYQQILGQGPKLLIQFQNNGVVDDSQLPKDRFSAERLKGVDSTLKIQPAKLEDSAVYLCASSLDGLAAQETQYFGPGTRLLVL.